This T cell receptor (beta chain) emerged from a study of T cells in Graves' hyperthyroidism and ophthalmopathy. About the research overall: Pretreatment peripheral blood was obtained at initial diagnosis.

This clonotype was picked up many times. There were TCR beta CDR3 regions amplified from RNA transcripts. HTBI primers were the set used in a first-round RT-PCR of the TCR CDR3. TCRdb reprocessed the multiplex PCR reads with MiXCR, giving one entry per CDR3 protein. The sample has hundreds of thousands of distinct CDR3 sequences, around 15% seen once. Hyperthyroidism of Graves' type that showed no ophthalmopathy progression within 18 months was stable. The PBMCs were taken from around 9 ml of fresh peripheral blood. The material sequenced was blood. This clonotype was obtained from a woman aged 40 to 50 with Graves' hyperthyroidism.

As DNA, the CDR3 is TGTGCCAGCAGTTCCCCGGGACAGGGGAATAGCAATCAGCCCCAGCATTTT. It yields the protein CASSSPGQGNSNQPQHF. This chain connects TRBV6-2 or TRBV6-3 to TRBJ1-5, with TRBD1 identical over 10 bases. The V and J ends lost 4 bases and 0 bases, in that order; junction bases with no gene match: 6. Germline V gene sequence: CDR1 MNHEY, CDR2 SVGEGT. The CDR3 length is 17 residues.